This TCR beta chain was recorded in a study of naive and memory T cell subsets. The CDR3 extends over 16 amino acids. The germline V gene encodes CDR1 SEHNR and CDR2 FQNEAQ (reference sequence). The V and J ends lost 5 bases and 2 bases, in that order; junction bases with no gene match: 9. Study-wide points: Naive and memory repertoire findings lacked a ground truth for validation.

In regard to this clonotype: Its target is not known.

An equimolar mix of two oligonucleotides served as the beta constant-region primer for TRBC1 and TRBC2. Using its own MiXCR run on the UMI-ligation and nested PCR reads, TCRdb lists one record per CDR3 protein. The sample includes under 40,000 distinct CDR3 sequences, 13% of them seen just once. The material sequenced was effector memory CD4+ T cells from blood. Subset specified: effector memory, CD45RA- CD27-. This sequence joins TRBV7-9 and TRBJ2-3; TRBD1 matches 8 bases. The sequence was obtained from a human donor in good health. Here the CDR3 reads CASSPRTGILTDTQYF. DNA for the CDR3: TGTGCCAGCAGCCCAAGGACAGGGATTCTCACAGATACGCAGTATTTT.